The subject of this entry is one TCR beta chain. The data stem from a study of blood T cell repertoires in COVID-19. On the study more broadly: Spain, Italy and the United States supplied samples that represented acute and convalescent COVID-19.

V was clipped by 5 bases and J by 8 bases, with 19 bases between them. The CDR3 has 15 amino acids. CDR1 is SGHAT, CDR2 FQNNGV, per germline. Generated by immunoSEQ multiplex PCR, the TCRdb table keeps only in-frame clones and is missing some. The table includes about 71,000 clones, 85% detected once. The sample was peripheral blood. The chain is built from TRBV11-2 and TRBJ2-1, with D maybe TRBD1 (6 bases). This sequence was found in an elderly man with acute or convalescent COVID-19. This chain's CDR3 is CASSIREIGQYEQFF. CDR3 nucleotides: TGTGCCAGCAGCATACGAGAGATTGGACAGTATGAGCAGTTCTTC.